This is a list of T cell receptor beta chains from one sample in a study of T cells in tuberculosis. The method was immunoSEQ multiplex PCR; TCRdb's version includes in-frame clones alone and lacks a portion of them. The top ten clones hold around 4.7% of a sample with tens of thousands of clones, roughly 95% of them seen once. Specimen: PBMCs, collected at tuberculosis diagnosis. Every receptor here comes from an adult with tuberculosis. The CDR3 runs from the conserved cysteine through the conserved F or W. The D gene is left open where the match is weak. Size is stated for part of the rows, as once, few or many counts, or as a class when the clone is expanded.

clone size,D gene,J gene,V gene,CDR3 DNA,CDR3 protein
-,-,TRBJ2-1,TRBV6-1,TGTGCCAGCAGTCCGCAGTCCCAAACCTACAATGAGCAGTTCTTC,CASSPQSQTYNEQFF
-,-,TRBJ1-1,TRBV7-2,TGTGCCAGCAGCTTAGATACAGGGGAAGCTTTCTTT,CASSLDTGEAFF
-,TRBD2,TRBJ2-3,TRBV19,TGTGCTTCGACGGGACTAAATACGCAGTATTTT,CASTGLNTQYF
-,TRBD1,TRBJ1-4,TRBV29-1,TGCAGCGCTCACAGGGGGCATAATGAAAAACTGTTTTTT,CSAHRGHNEKLFF
-,TRBD1,TRBJ1-2,TRBV2,TGTGCCAGCAGTTTCGACAGGGGAGGTCCAGGCTACACCTTC,CASSFDRGGPGYTF
-,TRBD1,TRBJ2-5,TRBV5-1,TGCGCCAGCAGCTTACATTTGGACAGGGGGCAAGAGACCCAGTACTTC,CASSLHLDRGQETQYF
once,-,TRBJ1-3,TRBV4-1,TGCGCCAGCAGCCAAGATGTGGAGACAGTGGTGAGCACCATATATTTT,CASSQDVETVVSTIYF
-,-,TRBJ2-2,TRBV27,TGTGCCAGCAGTCCTCGACAGTTCACCGGGGAGCTGTTTTTT,CASSPRQFTGELFF
once,TRBD1,TRBJ2-4,TRBV4-3,TGCGCCAGCAGCCAAGATATCGGACAGGGGGGGATGGTTCAGTACTTC,CASSQDIGQGGMVQYF
-,TRBD1,TRBJ2-7,TRBV7-2,TGTGCCAGCAGCAGGACAGGCTCCTACGAGCAGTACTTC,CASSRTGSYEQYF
-,-,TRBJ1-5,TRBV2,TGTGCCAGCAGTAGAGACAGGCCCAATCAGCCCCAGCATTTT,CASSRDRPNQPQHF
-,-,TRBJ1-1,TRBV7-2,TGTGCCAGCAGCTCCAGGGGAGGGCCTGAAGCTTTCTTT,CASSSRGGPEAFF
-,-,TRBJ1-5,TRBV27,TGTGCCAGCAGTTCCAAGACAGGAAAGGATCAGCCCCAGCATTTT,CASSSKTGKDQPQHF
-,-,TRBJ1-5,TRBV27,TGTGCCAGCAGTTTCCTTGCGAGAGGTCAGCCCCAGCATTTT,CASSFLARGQPQHF
-,TRBD2,TRBJ2-1,TRBV4-1,TGCGCCAGCAGCCAAGATGAGTTAGCGGGGGTGGCCTACAATGAGCAGTTCTTC,CASSQDELAGVAYNEQFF
-,-,TRBJ2-3,TRBV19,TGTGCCAGTAGTATAGAGCAGGGCACAGATACGCAGTATTTT,CASSIEQGTDTQYF
-,TRBD2,TRBJ2-1,TRBV11-1,TGTGCCAGCAGCTCGAGGACTAGCGGGGGAGCCAATGAGCAGTTCTTC,CASSSRTSGGANEQFF
-,-,TRBJ2-1,TRBV29-1,TGCAGCCATTACAGGGAGATCTACAATGAGCAGTTCTTC,CSHYREIYNEQFF
-,TRBD2,TRBJ2-3,TRBV10-1,TGCGCCAGCAGTGAGTCGAGCGGGGTTGGCACAGATACGCAGTATTTT,CASSESSGVGTDTQYF
-,TRBD1,TRBJ2-5,TRBV4-3,TGCGCCAGCAGCCAAGAGGGGGCAGGGGGCAGGGAGACCCAGTACTTC,CASSQEGAGGRETQYF
-,-,TRBJ1-2,TRBV28,TGTGCCAGCAGTTACCCCCCAGACGGGAACTATGGCTACACCTTC,CASSYPPDGNYGYTF
-,TRBD1,TRBJ2-7,TRBV7-2,TGTGCCAGCAGCTTAGAAAACAGGGGGTTGGATGAGCAGTACTTC,CASSLENRGLDEQYF
-,-,TRBJ1-1,TRBV7-2,TGTGCCAGCAGCTTAGCCTTTAATGGACAGACGAACACTGAAGCTTTCTTT,CASSLAFNGQTNTEAFF
few,-,TRBJ2-2,TRBV5-1,TGCGCCAGCAGCTTGGTTTCCGGGGTGAACACCGGGGAGCTGTTTTTT,CASSLVSGVNTGELFF
-,TRBD1,TRBJ1-2,TRBV11-2,TGTGCCAGCAGCGAGACAGGGTACGGCTACACCTTC,CASSETGYGYTF
-,-,TRBJ1-1,TRBV20-1,TGCAGTGCTCACGGGAACACTGAAGCTTTCTTT,CSAHGNTEAFF
-,TRBD1,TRBJ1-1,TRBV2,TGTGCCAGCATCACGGACAGGGGTAACACTGAAGCTTTCTTT,CASITDRGNTEAFF
-,-,TRBJ1-6,TRBV27,TGTGCCAGCAGTTATCGCCCGGGTCACTATAATTCACCCCTCCACTTT,CASSYRPGHYNSPLHF
-,TRBD2,TRBJ2-4,TRBV10-3,TGTGCCATCAGCGCCATCTCTAGCGGGGGGTTTAGCATTCAGTACTTC,CAISAISSGGFSIQYF